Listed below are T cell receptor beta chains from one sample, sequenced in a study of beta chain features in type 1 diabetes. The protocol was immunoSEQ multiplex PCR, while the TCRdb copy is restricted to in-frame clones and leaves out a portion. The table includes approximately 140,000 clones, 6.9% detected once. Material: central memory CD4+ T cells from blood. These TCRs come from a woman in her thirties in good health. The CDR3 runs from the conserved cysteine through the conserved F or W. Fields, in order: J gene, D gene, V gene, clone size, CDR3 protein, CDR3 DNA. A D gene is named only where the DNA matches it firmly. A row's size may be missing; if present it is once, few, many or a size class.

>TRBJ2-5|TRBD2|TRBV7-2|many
CASSYKAGGQETQYF
TGTGCCAGCAGCTACAAAGCGGGAGGGCAAGAGACCCAGTACTTC
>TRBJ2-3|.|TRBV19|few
CASSNGTRNTQYF
TGTGCCAGTAGTAACGGGACACGAAATACGCAGTATTTT
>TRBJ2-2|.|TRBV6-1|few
CASSAQTGTGELFF
TGTGCCAGCAGCGCACAGACAGGCACCGGGGAGCTGTTTTTT
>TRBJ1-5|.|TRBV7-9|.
CASSRGGAPQHF
TGTGCCAGCAGCCGGGGGGGGGCGCCCCAGCATTTT
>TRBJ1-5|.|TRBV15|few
CATSLSSGVSNQPQHF
TGTGCCACCAGCCTCTCTTCGGGGGTTAGCAATCAGCCCCAGCATTTT
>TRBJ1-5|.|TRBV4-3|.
CASSQVAGGNQPQHF
TGCGCCAGCAGCCAAGTAGCAGGGGGCAATCAGCCCCAGCATTTT
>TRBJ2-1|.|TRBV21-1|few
CASSKAPTSGYNEQFF
TGTGCCAGCAGCAAAGCTCCGACTAGCGGTTACAATGAGCAGTTCTTC
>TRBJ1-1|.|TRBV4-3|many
CASSQEAVMNTEAFF
TGCGCCAGCAGCCAAGAGGCCGTTATGAACACTGAAGCTTTCTTT
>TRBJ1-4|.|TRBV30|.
CAWSVLGGGEKLFF
TGTGCCTGGAGTGTTCTGGGTGGAGGTGAAAAACTGTTTTTT
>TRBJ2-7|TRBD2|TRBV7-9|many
CASSLRTSGRVHEQYF
TGTGCCAGCAGCCTGCGGACTAGCGGGAGAGTCCACGAGCAGTACTTC
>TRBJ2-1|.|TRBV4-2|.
CASSQKGDFGDSYNEQFF
TGTGCCAGCAGCCAGAAGGGAGATTTCGGGGACTCCTACAATGAGCAGTTCTTC
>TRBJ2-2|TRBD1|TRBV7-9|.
CASSPEQGAGTGELFF
TGTGCCAGCAGCCCAGAACAGGGGGCGGGCACCGGGGAGCTGTTTTTT
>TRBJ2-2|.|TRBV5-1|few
CASSTYLSGTGELFF
TGCGCCAGCAGCACCTATTTGTCTGGCACCGGGGAGCTGTTTTTT
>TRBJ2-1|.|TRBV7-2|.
CASSFFRTTYNEQFF
TGTGCCAGCAGCTTTTTCCGGACAACCTACAATGAGCAGTTCTTC
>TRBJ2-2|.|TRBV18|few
CASSPIRESTGELFF
TGTGCCAGCTCACCGATCCGGGAGAGCACCGGGGAGCTGTTTTTT
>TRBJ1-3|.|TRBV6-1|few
CASSETYSGNTIYF
TGTGCCAGCAGTGAGACTTACTCTGGAAACACCATATATTTT
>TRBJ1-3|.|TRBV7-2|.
CASSPSGAVGNTIYF
TGTGCCAGCAGCCCTTCAGGGGCTGTCGGAAACACCATATATTTT
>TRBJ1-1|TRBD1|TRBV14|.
CASSLLQGTRNTEAFF
TGTGCCAGCAGCCTACTACAGGGGACGAGGAACACTGAAGCTTTCTTT
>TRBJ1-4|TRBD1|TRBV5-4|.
CASSTGQNEKLFF
TGTGCCAGCAGCACGGGACAGAATGAAAAACTGTTTTTT
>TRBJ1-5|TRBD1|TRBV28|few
CASSGTGENQPQHF
TGTGCCAGCAGCGGGACAGGGGAGAATCAGCCCCAGCATTTT
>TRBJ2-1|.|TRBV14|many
CASSPGLASFYEQFF
TGTGCCAGCAGCCCGGGGCTAGCGAGTTTCTATGAGCAGTTCTTC
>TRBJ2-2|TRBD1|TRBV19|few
CASSSTGGNTGELFF
TGTGCCAGTAGTTCGACAGGGGGGAACACCGGGGAGCTGTTTTTT
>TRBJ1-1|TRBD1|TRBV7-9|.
CASSPGQRNTEAFF
TGTGCCAGCAGCCCGGGACAGAGGAACACTGAAGCTTTCTTT
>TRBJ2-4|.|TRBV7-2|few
CASSSPLFQNIQYF
TGTGCCAGCAGCTCCCCTCTGTTCCAAAACATTCAGTACTTC
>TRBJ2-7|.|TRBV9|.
CASSLFRQNSYEQYF
TGTGCCAGCAGCCTCTTCCGCCAGAACTCCTACGAGCAGTACTTC
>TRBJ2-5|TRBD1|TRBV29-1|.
CSYRQGARVQETQYF
TGCAGCTACAGACAGGGGGCGAGAGTCCAAGAGACCCAGTACTTC
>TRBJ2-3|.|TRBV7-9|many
CASSRTTGRSDTQYF
TGTGCCAGCAGCCGAACCACCGGAAGGAGTGATACGCAGTATTTT
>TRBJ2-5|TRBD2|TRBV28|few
CASSQQREGETQYF
TGTGCCAGCAGCCAACAGCGGGAGGGAGAGACCCAGTACTTC